This T cell receptor (beta chain) was captured in a study of T cell repertoires in aging, cancer and after chemotherapy (dated by TCRdb to between 2017 and 2020). With respect to the entire study: The donors fell into six age groups ranging from 30 or younger to 70 or older, and each group had at least three individuals. Alongside 95 healthy donors serving as a reference group, the cohort included roughly 220 cancer patients, of whom more than 85 had hematological cancers and around 120 had solid cancers. Healthy donor control TCR repertoires were recorded over several months to years and showed clear clonal overlap across re-sampling. To examine immunoaging and T cell reconstitution after chemotherapy, the study profiled TCR beta repertoires in peripheral blood from healthy donors and cancer patients. Approximately 10 million TCR reads were contained in the full dataset. Summary of the overall study and its limitations: According to the authors, the repertoire data do not permit conclusions about immunological memory after chemotherapy. Significantly lower blood TCR diversity and higher clonality were observed in untreated patients with hematological or solid cancers than in age-matched healthy donors. In healthy donors, the drop in TCR diversity with age came mainly from a loss of richness, whereas in cancer patients a loss of evenness also played a part. Median generation probability increased over the chemotherapy interval in both cancer cohorts, suggesting repertoire reconstitution through rebound thymic output.

Rearranged TRB sequences spanning V, D and J segments were amplified by multiplex touch-down PCR using a mixed TRB-A/B primer pool. Illumina adapters and sample indices were attached to the amplicons through two consecutive PCR reactions run with Phusion HS II polymerase. Amplicons were gel-purified using the NucleoSpin Gel and PCR Clean-up kit and were subsequently checked with Qubit and an Agilent 2100 Bioanalyzer. Libraries were sequenced on an Illumina MiSeq using 600-cycle, single-indexed, paired-end runs. Under the source paper's analysis protocol: MiXCR versions 2.12 and 3.0.5 were used to process TRB sequences. Each unique CDR3 nucleotide sequence counted as one clone, and only productive sequences with at least two reads were retained. The repertoire metrics were Shannon diversity, evenness, clonality (defined as one minus evenness), and alpha-parameterized diversity profiles covering alpha 0 to 5. The IGoR algorithm was used to compute generation probabilities of clones in paired pre- and post-chemotherapy samples. Using fastp at Q25 and MiXCR, TCRdb reprocessed the public reads and kept productive beta chains. Rows merge per CDR3 protein into single entries with the most common DNA and genes. Clone size and V and J calls follow TCRdb, not the original study. In all, the sample holds some 6,700 distinct CDR3 sequences, and over 30% of those were seen once. Roughly 42% of the sample is in the top ten clones.

V lost 5 bases and J lost 6 bases; the stretch between them is 14 bases long. The CDR3 goes from the cysteine to the phenylalanine over 15 residues. The CDR3 DNA has 45 bases and is translated from base 1. Points on this clonotype: Its specific antigen is unknown. No base quality values were provided; no much bigger clone lies one nucleotide off.

Genomic DNA extracted from peripheral blood, rather than sorted cells or RNA, was used as the source for amplification of TCR beta rearrangements. The origin of this receptor is a human donor in good health. Sample: blood. Recombination linked TRBV12-3 or TRBV12-4 to TRBJ1-6; TRBD1 is a possible D gene, resting on 6 matching bases. The DNA sequence reads TGTGCCAGCAGTAAAGGGGGAATAGGTAATTCACCCCTCCACTTT. Its translation is CASSKGGIGNSPLHF.